These 26 T cell receptor beta chains were all obtained from the same sample, sequenced in a study of early T cells in non-severe SARS-CoV-2 infection. TCRdb ran MiXCR on the 5' RACE reads and lists one entry per CDR3 protein. In the table there are some 52,000 distinct CDR3 sequences, around 8% of which are singletons. Sequencing used whole blood. The receptors originated from an adult who was a healthcare worker with PCR-confirmed SARS-CoV-2 infection or an uninfected control (not recorded which).

This clonotype was picked up many times. V is TRBV5-5 and J is TRBJ1-1; TRBD1 matches 8 bases. The CDR3 sequence is 15 residues long. The J segment lost 2 bases and the V segment lost 3 bases, leaving 6 bases of the junction unmatched. Germline assignment: CDR1 SGHKS and CDR2 YYEKEE (reference sequence). In DNA form, the CDR3 reads TGTGCCAGCAGCTCACCAGACAGGGGAAACACTGAAGCTTTCTTT. Protein sequence: CASSSPDRGNTEAFF.

V is TRBV6-5 and J is TRBJ1-6; D remains unclear. Trimming removed 2 bases from V and 8 bases from J, with 7 bases in between. The CDR3 loop spans 13 amino acids. Germline-derived CDR1 and CDR2 are MNHEY and SVGAGI. The CDR3 DNA follows: TGTGCCAGCAGTTACGGTGGGGATTCACCCCTCCACTTT. It codes for CASSYGGDSPLHF.

This clonotype occurred a few times. This chain connects TRBV5-1 to TRBJ2-7; no clear D gene. In germline, CDR1 is SGHRS, CDR2 YFSETQ. V lost 1 base to trimming and J lost 0 bases, with 5 bases between them. This CDR3 has 13 residues. CDR3 nucleotides: TGCGCCAGCAGCTTGAGCAGCTCCTACGAGCAGTACTTC. It translates to CASSLSSSYEQYF. The entire variable domain, with the rest obtained from reference TRBV5-1 and TRBJ2-7, is as follows: KAGVTQTPRYLIKTRGQQVTLSCSPISGHRSVSWYQQTPGQGLQFLFEYFSETQRNKGNFPGRFSGRQFSNSRSEMNVSTLELGDSALYLCASSLSSSYEQYFGPGTRLTVT.

This clonotype was seen ten or more times. The chain joins TRBV4-3 to TRBJ1-5; tentative D call: TRBD1 (5 bases). The germline V gene has CDR1 LGHNA and CDR2 YSLEER. The CDR3 covers 15 residues. The V end was cut by 3 bases, the J end by 5 bases, with 14 bases between. The CDR3 bases are TGCGCCAGCAGCCATTCCCGGGACGGTTATCAGCCCCAGCATTTT. This sequence encodes CASSHSRDGYQPQHF.

Many counts were recorded for this clonotype. DNA for the CDR3: TGTGCCAGCAGCGCGCAGGGGGCCTACGAGCAGTACTTC. Translation gives CASSAQGAYEQYF. This chain links TRBV9 with TRBJ2-7; 7 bases match TRBD1. V shed 3 bases and J 2 bases; nucleotides not matched to a gene: 2. This CDR3 contains 13 residues. Germline V gene sequence: CDR1 SGDLS, CDR2 YYNGEE.

CDR3 coding DNA: TGCAGCGTTGAATCATCCTACGAGCAGTACTTC. Translating it yields CSVESSYEQYF. V is TRBV29-1 and J is TRBJ2-7; D ambiguous. Trimming took 2 bases from V and 1 from J, leaving 3 bases between them. The CDR3 extends over 11 amino acids. Germline CDR1 is SQVTM and CDR2 is ANQGSEA.

This chain uses TRBV20-1 with TRBJ2-2, with D perhaps TRBD2 (5 bases). The length of the CDR3 is 15 residues. Germline CDR1 reads DFQATT; CDR2 reads SNEGSKA (reference sequence). Trimming removed 3 bases at V and 4 bases at J, with 15 bases between. The CDR3 coding sequence is TGCAGTGCTAGCATGAGGGTGATCGGCACCGGGGAGCTGTTTTTT. Encoded protein: CSASMRVIGTGELFF.

The V and J genes are TRBV3-1 and TRBJ2-5, with 12 nucleotides matching TRBD2. From germline, CDR1 is LGHDT and CDR2 YNNKEL (reference sequence). The CDR3 runs to 16 residues. The ends lost 1 base at V and 5 bases at J; junction bases unmatched: 5. The CDR3 coding sequence is TGTGCCAGCAGCCAAGCCCTAGCGGGGGGGCTGGAGACCCAGTACTTC. This codes for CASSQALAGGLETQYF.

In its sample, this clonotype was seen many times. This chain joins TRBV28 and TRBJ1-1; TRBD1 aligns across 8 bases. In germline, CDR1 is MDHEN, CDR2 SYDVKM. The CDR3 has 15 amino acids. Trimming cost V 4 bases and J 8 bases; bases outside gene matches: 12. The CDR3 reads CASSSRTGWGAEAFF. The CDR3 DNA is TGTGCCAGCAGTTCCCGGACAGGGTGGGGGGCGGAAGCTTTCTTT.

This clonotype was counted ten times or more. The chain combines TRBV24-1 with TRBJ2-1; 10 bases are shared with TRBD1. V gave up 3 bases and J gave up 14 bases; unmatched junction bases: 9. This CDR3 region has 14 residues. Germline CDR1 KGHDR, CDR2 SFDVKD. CDR3 DNA sequence: TGTGCCACCAGTGATCAAGCCGACAGGGGGCGGGAGTTCTTC. It specifies CATSDQADRGREFF.

The chain recombines TRBV19 with TRBJ2-5; D tentatively fits TRBD1 or TRBD2 (5 bases each). The CDR3 loop spans 14 amino acids. Trimming pared 5 bases from V and 2 bases from J, leaving 12 bases between. Looked up from germline, CDR1 is LNHDA and CDR2 is SQIVND (reference sequence). CDR3 sequence reads: CASSLGTGQETQYF. The CDR3, as DNA: TGTGCCAGTAGTCTCGGGACGGGACAAGAGACCCAGTACTTC.

This rearrangement joins TRBV24-1 to TRBJ1-1, with D tentatively TRBD1 (6 bases). V was cut by 10 bases and J by 1 base, with 12 bases left in between. Per the germline V gene, CDR1 is KGHDR and CDR2 is SFDVKD. The CDR3 runs to 13 residues. CDR3 residues: CATRRQANTEAFF. CDR3 DNA sequence: TGTGCCACGCGGCGACAGGCGAACACTGAAGCTTTCTTT.

In this sample, this clonotype turned up many times. The rearrangement joins TRBV29-1 to TRBJ2-4; possibly TRBD2 for D (6 bases). The CDR3 has 15 residues. V was cut by 0 bases and J by 0 bases, with 9 bases left in between. Germline lookup yields CDR1 SQVTM and CDR2 ANQGSEA. The CDR3 bases are TGCAGCGTTGAAGAAGGAGCGGGAGCCAAAAACATTCAGTACTTC. This translates into CSVEEGAGAKNIQYF. Full variable domain (missing parts from reference TRBV29-1 and TRBJ2-4): SAVISQKPSRDICQRGTSLTIQCQVDSQVTMMFWYRQQPGQSLTLIATANQGSEATYESGFVIDKFPISRPNLTFSTLTVSNMSPEDSSIYLCSVEEGAGAKNIQYFGAGTRLSVL.

The chain joins TRBV27 to TRBJ2-1, with TRBD1 identical over 7 bases. The CDR3 covers 14 residues. Losses at the gene ends were 2 bases for V and 2 bases for J; bases not matched to a gene: 0. In germline, CDR1 is MNHEY, CDR2 SMNVEV (reference sequence). The CDR3 coding sequence is TGTGCCAGCAGTTTACAGGGGGCCTACAATGAGCAGTTCTTC. Translated, it gives CASSLQGAYNEQFF.

V is TRBV21-1 and J is TRBJ1-1; the table's D call of TRBD1 was not tested on the DNA. TRBV21-1 counts as a pseudogene. This CDR3 has 15 amino acids. The CDR3 protein is CASSLRQGLNTEAFF. Written as DNA, the CDR3 is TGTGCCAGCAGCTTGCGACAGGGCCTGAACACTGAAGCTTTCTTT.

The table lists this clonotype with a few counts. The rearrangement uses TRBV5-6 and TRBJ1-4; 12 nucleotides agree with TRBD1. This CDR3 region has 18 residues. The germline CDR1 and CDR2 sequences are SGHDT and YYEEEE. The V and J ends lost 4 bases and 8 bases, in that order; junction bases with no gene match: 15. As DNA, the CDR3 is TGTGCCAGCAGCCCTGGGACAGGGGGCCAACCCCCTACCGAAAAACTGTTTTTT. It specifies CASSPGTGGQPPTEKLFF.

In regard to this clonotype: The junction differs from germline at one of its ends, possibly a read error. The V and J genes are TRBV7-7 and TRBJ2-1; 9 bases map to TRBD2. The CDR3 length is 17 residues. Germline-derived CDR1 and CDR2 are SSHAT and FNYEAQ (reference sequence). The CDR3, as DNA: TGTGCTAGCAGCCCATACTCTGGCGGGGGGGCGTGGAATGAGCAGTTCTTC. Translation: CASSPYSGGGAWNEQFF.

The chain carries TRBV6-5 and TRBJ1-5; TRBD1 agrees at 7 bases. Germline CDR1 reads MNHEY; CDR2 reads SVGAGI. This CDR3 contains 14 residues. The ends lost 6 bases at V and 4 bases at J; junction bases unmatched: 6. CDR3 sequence (DNA): TGTGCCAGCAGGACAATGGGACAGAATCAGCCCCAGCATTTT. Its translation: CASRTMGQNQPQHF.

This clonotype was seen more than once but under ten times. This sequence joins TRBV7-6 and TRBJ2-4; 9 bases match TRBD2. Looked up from germline, CDR1 is SGHVS and CDR2 is FNYEAQ. This CDR3 region has 16 residues. V was pared by 4 bases and J by 3 bases, with 7 bases of the junction left unmatched. The CDR3 sequence is CASSWGREGDKNIQYF. As DNA, the CDR3 is TGTGCCAGCAGCTGGGGGCGGGAGGGGGACAAAAACATTCAGTACTTC.

This clonotype was recorded at least ten times. The V gene is TRBV10-1, the J gene TRBJ1-3, with no clear D. The CDR3 consists of 12 residues. Trimming stripped 4 bases from V and 6 bases from J, with 7 bases between. Germline V gives CDR1 WNHNN, CDR2 SYGVQD (reference sequence). The CDR3 protein is CASSGPENTIYF. The CDR3 DNA is TGCGCCAGCAGTGGTCCGGAAAACACCATATATTTT.

The chain couples TRBV28 to TRBJ2-7, with D unresolved. CDR1 is MDHEN, CDR2 SYDVKM, per germline. This CDR3 is built from 12 residues. Trimming shortened V by 3 bases and J by 2 bases, and 5 bases separated the two germline ends. The CDR3 loop reads CASSLTTYEQYF. In DNA, the CDR3 is TGTGCCAGCAGTTTGACAACCTACGAGCAGTACTTC.

A few counts support this clonotype. The rearrangement links TRBV5-1 to TRBJ2-4, with TRBD1 as a possible D gene (5 bases). This CDR3 spans 14 amino acids. Germline V gives CDR1 SGHRS, CDR2 YFSETQ. V lost 0 bases and J lost 9, with 13 bases in between. CDR3 coding DNA: TGCGCCAGCAGCTTGGGTGTGACAGCCAGCATTCAGTACTTC. Protein product: CASSLGVTASIQYF.

The genes are TRBV5-1 and TRBJ2-1, with no clear D. The CDR3 covers 15 residues. CDR1 and CDR2 (germline): SGHRS, YFSETQ. V was shortened by 0 bases and J by 0 bases, with 7 bases between the two germline ends. Here the CDR3 reads CASSLDGVSYNEQFF. As DNA, the CDR3 is TGCGCCAGCAGCTTGGATGGGGTCTCCTACAATGAGCAGTTCTTC.

This sequence joins TRBV7-2 and TRBJ2-7; D possibly corresponds to TRBD1 (6 bases). V lost 10 bases to trimming and J lost 5 bases, with 21 bases between them. CDR3 length: 14 amino acids. Germline loops: CDR1 SGHTA, CDR2 FQGNSA. This CDR3 is CATHPILGGDEQYF. The CDR3 coding sequence is TGTGCCACCCACCCCATCCTTGGGGGCGACGAGCAGTACTTC.

This clonotype was seen ten or more times. The chain joins TRBV18 to TRBJ2-3; D is possibly TRBD2 (5 bases). The CDR3 runs to 18 residues. Trimming cost V 3 bases and J 3 bases, with 22 bases left between them. Germline loops: CDR1 KGHSH, CDR2 LQKENI. CDR3 sequence (DNA): TGTGCCAGCTCACCTCTGGCGGCTAGCCAAAGGAGAACAGATACGCAGTATTTT. Its translation is CASSPLAASQRRTDTQYF.

The V call is TRBV6-5, the J call TRBJ2-2; D might be TRBD2 (6 bases). There are 16 residues in the CDR3. The germline gives CDR1 MNHEY, CDR2 SVGAGI. V was clipped by 0 bases and J by 6 bases, with 14 bases between them. The CDR3 region has the DNA TGTGCCAGCAGTTACTCGACTAGTAGGGGCGCCGGGGAGCTGTTTTTT. Protein product: CASSYSTSRGAGELFF.